The following is a T cell receptor beta chain sequence with its context. The germline V gene has CDR1 MDHEN and CDR2 SYDVKM. The CDR3 runs to 15 residues. The V and J ends lost 3 bases and 9 bases, in that order; junction bases with no gene match: 7. The data originate from a study of blood T cell repertoires in COVID-19. At the level of the study: T cells, B-cell-depleted T cells, or PBMCs supplied cDNA or gDNA.

As handled by the study authors: Estimation of nucleated cell counts relied on the amplification of reference gene primers. Generated by immunoSEQ multiplex PCR, the TCRdb table keeps only in-frame clones and is missing some. V and J calls and clone size are those listed in that table; D and trimming were worked out from the DNA. The table records 130,000 to 150,000 clones, around 90% of them present only once. The receptor was isolated from a woman in her 50s with acute or convalescent COVID-19. The rearrangement uses TRBV28 and TRBJ1-6; TRBD1 agrees at 8 bases. The source material was peripheral blood. CDR3 coding DNA: TGTGCCAGCAGTTTGGGGGCCAGGGGGCTTTCACCCCTCCACTTT. It encodes CASSLGARGLSPLHF.